This T cell receptor beta chain is from a study of control samples from healthy donors and cancer patients. The CDR3 has 14 residues. Germline assignment: CDR1 MGHRA and CDR2 YSYEKL. Germline trimming cut 1 base from V and 9 bases from J; bases unmatched to any gene: 6. Using immunoSEQ multiplex PCR, the repertoire was profiled, and TCRdb retains in-frame clones only, with some absent. The sample carries about 160,000 clones, around 96% recorded once. V usage is TRBV4-1 and J usage is TRBJ2-1; 7 nucleotides line up with TRBD1. This TCR was recovered from a woman younger than 45 in good health. Sequencing was performed on blood. CDR3 in DNA: TGCGCCAGCAGCCAAGCTAGCAGGGGGACTGAGCAGTTCTTC. It specifies CASSQASRGTEQFF.